The 29 T cell receptor beta chains reported below all come from one sample, sequenced in a study of spatial heterogeneity in lung cancer. Study-level points and caveats: It was found that expanded intratumoral alpha and beta TCR counts tracked tumor mutation counts.

One entry per CDR3 protein results from TCRdb running MiXCR on the 5' RACE reads. This sample has around 4,900 distinct CDR3 sequences, with roughly 8.9% found just once. Antigens of these TCRs are unknown. Time point reported: sample taken at primary tumor resection. Sequenced material: lung tumor tissue, taken at surgery. The receptors were gathered from a female donor with early-stage non-small cell lung cancer.

This clonotype is judged medium-sized. The chain couples TRBV19 to TRBJ1-1; 7 nucleotides line up with TRBD1. Germline V gene lookup returns CDR1 LNHDA and CDR2 SQIVND (reference sequence). This CDR3 region has 16 residues. V shed 7 bases and J 5 bases; nucleotides not matched to a gene: 16. DNA of the CDR3: TGTGCCAGTACTCGCCGCGCCCCAGGGGGTGAAACTGAAGCTTTCTTT. This translates into CASTRRAPGGETEAFF.

This clonotype is medium-sized. The junction shows a germline mismatch at one end, possibly a read error. V gene TRBV7-7 combines with J gene TRBJ2-3, with 15 positions matching TRBD2. This CDR3 has 18 residues. Looked up from germline, CDR1 is SSHAT and CDR2 is FNYEAQ (reference sequence). Here the CDR3 DNA reads TGTGCTAGCAGCCCAGGCCGGACTAGCGGGGGGGTCACAGATACGCAGTATTTT. Translation: CASSPGRTSGGVTDTQYF.

This clonotype was picked up many times. V and J are TRBV6-1 and TRBJ2-2; D uncertain. CDR1 and CDR2 (germline): MNHNS, SASEGT. The CDR3 runs to 14 residues. The V and J ends lost 6 bases and 0 bases respectively, with 8 bases between them. CDR3 coding DNA: TGTGCCAGCAGACTGACATCGAACACCGGGGAGCTGTTTTTT. It translates to CASRLTSNTGELFF.

The chain links TRBV7-2 to TRBJ2-5; unclear D gene. The germline V gene encodes CDR1 SGHTA and CDR2 FQGNSA. The germline V and J ends were trimmed by 3 bases and 5 bases, with 13 bases remaining between them. There are 14 residues in the CDR3. CDR3 sequence: CASSFPGSRETQYF. CDR3 DNA sequence: TGTGCCAGCAGCTTTCCGGGTTCTCGGGAGACCCAGTACTTC.

Relative to its sample, this clonotype is medium-sized. The rearrangement links TRBV7-2 to TRBJ2-3; D remains unclear. This CDR3 is built from 12 residues. The germline gives CDR1 SGHTA, CDR2 FQGNSA. V lost 3 bases, J lost 0 bases, and 1 base lay in between. This CDR3 is CASSFSTDTQYF. DNA for the CDR3: TGTGCCAGCAGCTTTAGCACAGATACGCAGTATTTT.

V and J are TRBV29-1 and TRBJ1-2, with 7 bases lining up with TRBD1. Germline values: CDR1 SQVTM, CDR2 ANQGSEA. This CDR3 is built from 11 residues. CDR3 DNA: TGCAGTGTACAGGGGTCAAATGGCTACACCTTC. Translation: CSVQGSNGYTF. The complete variable domain, with remaining parts taken from reference TRBV29-1 and TRBJ1-2, reads SAVISQKPSRDICQRGTSLTIQCQVDSQVTMMFWYRQQPGQSLTLIATANQGSEATYESGFVIDKFPISRPNLTFSTLTVSNMSPEDSSIYLCSVQGSNGYTFGSGTRLTVV.

The V call is TRBV5-1, the J call TRBJ2-6, with 8 bases matching TRBD2. Trimming took 4 bases from V and 4 from J; bases not matched to a gene: 7. Germline V gene lookup returns CDR1 SGHRS and CDR2 YFSETQ. CDR3 size: 16 residues. CDR3 in amino acids: CASSPTGGLGANVLTF. The CDR3 DNA reads as TGCGCCAGCAGCCCTACGGGAGGGTTAGGGGCCAACGTCCTGACTTTC.

The chain employs TRBV6-5 and TRBJ2-7; TRBD1 agrees at 8 bases. The V segment lost 6 bases and the J segment 3 bases; nucleotides outside the gene matches: 10. From germline, CDR1 is MNHEY and CDR2 SVGAGI. The CDR3 sequence is 15 residues long. This chain's CDR3 is CASSPPGQAFYEQYF. The CDR3 DNA reads as TGTGCCAGCAGCCCGCCGGGACAGGCTTTCTACGAGCAGTACTTC.

This clonotype ranks as medium-sized (0.01 to 0.1%). The chain joins TRBV10-3 to TRBJ1-2, with D perhaps TRBD1 (6 bases). Germline CDR1 and CDR2: ENHRY and SYGVKD. There are 13 residues in the CDR3. V was pared by 6 bases and J by 4 bases, with 12 bases between. CDR3 sequence (DNA): TGTGCCATCAGCCCGGGACAAACCTATGGCTACACCTTC. Translated, it gives CAISPGQTYGYTF.

The sample holds a few counts of this clonotype. This sequence joins TRBV7-9 and TRBJ2-5, with D perhaps matching TRBD1 or TRBD2 (6 bases each). The CDR3 covers 14 residues. Deletions cut 5 bases from V and 5 bases from J, with 15 bases between. CDR1 SEHNR and CDR2 FQNEAQ come from the germline V gene (reference sequence). Here the CDR3 reads CASSRPGGGETQYF. The CDR3 nucleotides are TGTGCCAGCAGCCGCCCCGGGGGCGGGGAGACCCAGTACTTC.

Within the sample, this clonotype is medium-sized. V gene TRBV10-3 combines with J gene TRBJ1-2; the D gene is possibly TRBD1 (5 bases). The length of the CDR3 is 13 residues. V was shortened by 4 bases and J by 8 bases, with 14 bases between the two germline ends. Looked up from germline, CDR1 is ENHRY and CDR2 is SYGVKD. The CDR3 here is CAISGVTADGYTF. The CDR3 nucleotides read TGTGCCATCAGTGGTGTGACAGCCGACGGCTACACCTTC.

By share of the sample, this clonotype is medium-sized. This chain links TRBV20-1 with TRBJ1-2; no clear D gene. Trimming shortened V by 0 bases and J by 8 bases, and 13 bases separated the two germline ends. The CDR3 sequence is 13 residues long. In germline, CDR1 is DFQATT, CDR2 SNEGSKA (reference sequence). CDR3 DNA: TGCAGTGCTAGAGATAGAGGGTTATGGGGCTACACCTTC. Translating gives CSARDRGLWGYTF.

This sequence joins TRBV5-1 and TRBJ2-7, with D perhaps TRBD1 or TRBD2 (5 bases each). The CDR3 has 14 amino acids. The ends were cut back, 2 bases at V and 5 bases at J, with 14 bases in the middle. Germline V gene sequence: CDR1 SGHRS, CDR2 YFSETQ. This CDR3 reads CASSFLAGSNEQYF. CDR3 coding DNA: TGCGCCAGCAGCTTCCTTGCAGGGAGCAACGAGCAGTACTTC.

Relative to its sample, this clonotype is medium-sized (0.01 to 0.1%). The chain carries TRBV29-1 and TRBJ2-7; unclear D gene. V shed 4 bases and J shed 0 bases, with 10 bases lying between them. This CDR3 has 13 amino acids. Per the germline V gene, CDR1 is SQVTM and CDR2 is ANQGSEA. CDR3 in amino acids: CSVVAWSSYEQYF. The DNA for the CDR3 is TGCAGCGTTGTGGCCTGGAGCTCCTACGAGCAGTACTTC.

The chain joins TRBV30 to TRBJ1-2; D gene unclear. The V gene lost 0 bases and the J gene lost 0 bases, with 11 bases spanning the gap. Germline CDR1 reads GTSNPN; CDR2 reads SVGIG (reference sequence). The CDR3 is 15 amino acids. The CDR3 reads CAWSVRTPANYGYTF. For the CDR3, the DNA is TGTGCCTGGAGTGTCCGGACGCCAGCTAACTATGGCTACACCTTC.

This clonotype was seen many times. As DNA, the CDR3 is TGCGCCAGCAGCTTGGGTAGCGGTCCCTACGAGCAGTACTTC. Its translation: CASSLGSGPYEQYF. The genes are TRBV5-1 and TRBJ2-7, with D maybe TRBD2 (6 bases). Trimming took off 0 bases at V and 2 bases at J, with 9 bases between the two ends. This CDR3 is built from 14 residues. The germline V gene has CDR1 SGHRS and CDR2 YFSETQ.

The rearrangement joins TRBV5-1 to TRBJ2-1; no definite D call. V shed 4 bases and J shed 9 bases, with 17 bases lying between them. The V gene's germline CDR1 is SGHRS and CDR2 YFSETQ. The CDR3 extends over 14 amino acids. Written as DNA, the CDR3 is TGCGCCAGCAGCCCCGACGGTCAGCTCGGTGAGCAGTTCTTC. Its protein product is CASSPDGQLGEQFF.

This clonotype is medium-sized within its sample. The CDR3: CASRLTSNEKLFF. The CDR3 DNA is TGTGCCAGCCGACTCACCTCAAATGAAAAACTGTTTTTT. The chain has TRBV6-5 and TRBJ1-4; no clear D gene. Per the germline V gene, CDR1 is MNHEY and CDR2 is SVGAGI. Trimming took off 8 bases at V and 5 bases at J, with 12 bases between the two ends. The CDR3 covers 13 residues.

By sample fraction, this clonotype is medium-sized (0.01 to 0.1%). V is TRBV7-9 and J is TRBJ1-3; D remains ambiguous. The V gene's germline CDR1 is SEHNR and CDR2 FQNEAQ (reference sequence). The V end was cut by 7 bases, the J end by 7 bases, with 11 bases between. This CDR3 region has 12 residues. In DNA, the CDR3 is TGTGCCAGCACCCTGTCCCTCAACACCATATATTTT. This gives the protein CASTLSLNTIYF. Full variable domain (outside the CDR3, taken from reference TRBV7-9 and TRBJ1-3): DTGVSQNPRHKITKRGQNVTFRCDPISEHNRLYWYRQTLGQGPEFLTYFQNEAQLEKSRLLSDRFSAERPKGSFSTLEIQRTEQGDSAMYLCASTLSLNTIYFGEGSWLTVV.

This clonotype occurred a few times. This chain uses TRBV7-2 with TRBJ2-7; D gene unclear. The CDR3 extends over 14 amino acids. Looked up from germline, CDR1 is SGHTA and CDR2 is FQGNSA. Trimming took 3 bases from V and 1 from J, leaving 10 bases between them. In nucleotides, the CDR3 is TGTGCCAGCAGCTTTCTTTCCGGTTCCTACGAGCAGTACTTC. Amino acids: CASSFLSGSYEQYF.

There are a few counts of this clonotype. The chain joins TRBV20-1 to TRBJ2-7; D unresolved. V gave up 1 base and J gave up 2 bases, with 12 bases separating them. Germline V gene lookup returns CDR1 DFQATT and CDR2 SNEGSKA (reference sequence). The CDR3 runs to 14 residues. CDR3: CSARGSGKTYEQYF. DNA of the CDR3: TGCAGTGCTAGAGGGTCTGGCAAAACCTACGAGCAGTACTTC.

This clonotype has a handful of counts. The V and J genes are TRBV5-1 and TRBJ1-1; 9 bases agree with TRBD1. The CDR3 spans 15 residues. Trimming cost V 4 bases and J 5 bases; bases outside gene matches: 9. From germline, CDR1 is SGHRS and CDR2 YFSETQ. For the CDR3, the DNA is TGCGCCAGCAGCGCGGACAGGGGCGATGAGACTGAAGCTTTCTTT. Translation gives CASSADRGDETEAFF. The full variable domain, with the rest looked up from reference TRBV5-1 and TRBJ1-1, is KAGVTQTPRYLIKTRGQQVTLSCSPISGHRSVSWYQQTPGQGLQFLFEYFSETQRNKGNFPGRFSGRQFSNSRSEMNVSTLELGDSALYLCASSADRGDETEAFFGQGTRLTVV.

This chain joins TRBV5-1 and TRBJ2-3; 7 nucleotides match TRBD2. Germline V lookup: CDR1 SGHRS, CDR2 YFSETQ. Unmatched junction bases numbered 7, after V lost 4 bases and J lost 5 bases. The CDR3 is 14 amino acids. The CDR3 DNA reads as TGCGCCAGCAGCCCCGGACTAGGTTTAGATACGCAGTATTTT. Its protein product is CASSPGLGLDTQYF.

This clonotype is classed as medium-sized. The chain recombines TRBV5-5 with TRBJ2-3, with TRBD2 matching 10 bases. The CDR3 is 19 residues long. Germline V lookup: CDR1 SGHKS, CDR2 YYEKEE (reference sequence). V lost 4 bases and J lost 5; bases outside the gene matches: 19. As DNA, the CDR3 is TGTGCCAGCAGCCTACGGTGGACTAGCGGAACCGATGCGGGAGATACGCAGTATTTT. Translated, it gives CASSLRWTSGTDAGDTQYF.

Only a few counts were recorded for this clonotype. CDR3 sequence reads: CASSFGGAGTQYF. For the CDR3, the DNA is TGTGCCAGCAGCTTCGGGGGAGCGGGTACGCAGTATTTT. The V and J genes are TRBV7-2 and TRBJ2-3; possibly TRBD2 for D (6 bases). The CDR3 is made up of 13 amino acids. Deletions cut 3 bases from V and 8 bases from J, with 12 bases between. Germline-derived CDR1 and CDR2 are SGHTA and FQGNSA.

This clonotype is deemed medium-sized. The chain joins TRBV30 to TRBJ1-1; 7 bases fit TRBD1. This CDR3 contains 14 residues. With V trimmed by 2 bases and J by 2 bases, 5 bases remained unmatched. Germline CDR1 and CDR2: GTSNPN and SVGIG (reference sequence). The CDR3 is CAWSLGQINTEAFF. The CDR3 DNA is TGTGCCTGGAGTTTGGGACAGATAAACACTGAAGCTTTCTTT.

This sequence joins TRBV7-3 and TRBJ1-5; D might be TRBD1 (5 bases). The V gene lost 11 bases and the J gene lost 4 bases, with 15 bases spanning the gap. The CDR3 has 13 residues. CDR1 SGHTA and CDR2 FQGTGA come from the germline V gene. In DNA form, the CDR3 reads TGTGCCGCAGTCGTGGGACGGAATCAGCCCCAGCATTTT. Residues: CAAVVGRNQPQHF.

By sample fraction, this clonotype is medium-sized. V is TRBV6-1 and J is TRBJ2-5, with a tentative D call TRBD1 (5 bases). This CDR3 is built from 12 residues. V lost 6 bases and J 5 bases, leaving 10 bases between the germline ends. Germline assignment: CDR1 MNHNS and CDR2 SASEGT. The chain's CDR3 is CASSAGYETQYF. The CDR3 coding sequence is TGTGCCAGCAGCGCAGGGTATGAGACCCAGTACTTC.

The V gene is TRBV3-1, the J gene TRBJ2-7; no clear D. The germline gives CDR1 LGHDT, CDR2 YNNKEL (reference sequence). V lost 5 bases to trimming and J lost 0 bases, with 2 bases between them. This CDR3 has 11 amino acids. The CDR3 region is CASSSSYEQYF. As DNA, the CDR3 is TGTGCCAGCAGCTCCTCCTACGAGCAGTACTTC.